This entry lists 28 T cell receptor beta chains sequenced from one sample in a study of cytomegalovirus exposure and HLA in healthy donors (dated by TCRdb to 2017 to 2019). Preparation of the library involved the immunoSEQ multiplex PCR assay. The multiplex PCR relied on a mix of 60 forward primers for TCR Vbeta segments and 13 reverse primers for TCR Jbeta segments. TCRdb mirrors the immuneACCESS table, restricted to in-frame sequences. Some clones are absent from its copies; in checked studies, under half trace to an unresolved V gene, and the reason for the others is unknown. Within this sample are approximately 120,000 clones, with around 72% of them counted one time only. Less than 9.5% of the sample is in the top ten clones. The sample comprised PBMCs. The receptor source for this set is a woman aged 45-60 years in good health and CMV-seropositive.

This clone was picked up one time. CDR3 sequence (DNA): TGTGCCAGCAGCAGCTTAGGGGTTGATACGCAGTATTTT. It yields the protein CASSSLGVDTQYF. The J gene is TRBJ2-3, the V gene TRBV7-2; D might be TRBD1 (5 bases). V dropped 5 bases and J dropped 6 bases, with 12 bases sitting between them. Looked up from germline, CDR1 is SGHTA and CDR2 is FQGNSA. The CDR3 is 13 residues long.

The chain carries TRBV5-1 and TRBJ1-1; 10 bases line up with TRBD1. The CDR3 extends over 14 amino acids. Germline V CDR1 and CDR2: SGHRS, YFSETQ. J lost 3 bases, V lost 5 bases, and 4 bases had no gene match. The CDR3 protein is CASRLDRGHTEAFF. In DNA, the CDR3 is TGCGCCAGCAGGCTCGACAGGGGGCACACTGAAGCTTTCTTT. The whole variable domain, filled in from reference TRBV5-1 and TRBJ1-1, reads KAGVTQTPRYLIKTRGQQVTLSCSPISGHRSVSWYQQTPGQGLQFLFEYFSETQRNKGNFPGRFSGRQFSNSRSEMNVSTLELGDSALYLCASRLDRGHTEAFFGQGTRLTVV.

V is TRBV7-8 and J is TRBJ1-1, with D tentatively TRBD1 (5 bases). The CDR3 consists of 16 residues. The V and J ends lost 5 bases and 5 bases respectively, with 21 bases between them. Germline assignment: CDR1 SGHVS and CDR2 FQNEAQ. CDR3 residues: CASSLMGEGLWTEAFF. Here the CDR3 DNA reads TGTGCCAGCAGCCTAATGGGGGAGGGCCTTTGGACTGAAGCTTTCTTT.

The chain has TRBV7-8 and TRBJ2-1; 7 bases are shared with TRBD2. Germline CDR1 reads SGHVS; CDR2 reads FQNEAQ. The CDR3 is 15 residues long. With V trimmed by 5 bases and J by 0 bases, 4 bases remained unmatched. The CDR3 is CASSGGLLSYNEQFF. DNA for the CDR3: TGTGCCAGCAGCGGGGGACTACTCTCCTACAATGAGCAGTTCTTC.

The chain links TRBV4-3 to TRBJ2-5, with 9 bases matching TRBD2. CDR1 is LGHNA, CDR2 YSLEER, per germline. This CDR3 is built from 20 residues. V dropped 1 base and J dropped 1; count of bases not matched to a gene: 16. CDR3 in DNA: TGCGCCAGCAGCCAAGCCCCCGGAGTTGGGGCGGGAGGGATCCAAGAGACCCAGTACTTC. Translating gives CASSQAPGVGAGGIQETQYF.

V gene TRBV7-8 combines with J gene TRBJ2-1; TRBD1 agrees at 12 bases. The J segment lost 4 bases and the V segment lost 4 bases, leaving 8 bases of the junction unmatched. Germline lookup yields CDR1 SGHVS and CDR2 FQNEAQ. This CDR3 is 17 amino acids long. The CDR3, as DNA: TGTGCCAGCAGCTCAACACAGGGACAGGGGGCATACAATGAGCAGTTCTTC. It codes for CASSSTQGQGAYNEQFF.

This chain joins TRBV4-3 and TRBJ2-2; no firm D call. Germline V CDR1 and CDR2: LGHNA, YSLEER. Trimming stripped 4 bases from V and 5 bases from J, with 20 bases between. The CDR3 totals 17 residues. The CDR3 region has the DNA TGCGCCAGCAGCCCCCTCCCTCAAAAAGCGTTTACCGGGGAGCTGTTTTTT. Its protein product is CASSPLPQKAFTGELFF.

The genes are TRBV10-1 and TRBJ1-4, with 11 bases aligning to TRBD1. Germline lookup yields CDR1 WNHNN and CDR2 SYGVQD (reference sequence). The CDR3 runs 14 residues. Germline trimming cut 5 bases from V and 6 bases from J; bases unmatched to any gene: 2. CDR3 in amino acids: CASSPGQGDEKLFF. DNA of the CDR3: TGCGCCAGCAGTCCGGGACAGGGGGATGAAAAACTGTTTTTT.

The chain uses TRBV7-9 and TRBJ2-3; possibly TRBD1 for D (6 bases). V lost 2 bases and J 3 bases, leaving 12 bases between the germline ends. Germline V gene lookup returns CDR1 SEHNR and CDR2 FQNEAQ (reference sequence). The CDR3 length is 15 residues. CDR3 sequence reads: CASSLLGAATDTQYF. CDR3 DNA sequence: TGTGCCAGCAGCTTACTGGGGGCGGCAACAGATACGCAGTATTTT.

V gene TRBV5-8 combines with J gene TRBJ2-3; 9 bases are shared with TRBD1. V was clipped by 4 bases and J by 4 bases; unmatched bases: 4. CDR3 length equals 14 residues. Germline V lookup: CDR1 SGHTS, CDR2 YDEGEE. The CDR3 spells CASSPGQGPDTQYF. The DNA of the CDR3 is TGTGCCAGCAGCCCGGGACAGGGCCCAGATACGCAGTATTTT.

V usage is TRBV5-5 and J usage is TRBJ2-5; TRBD2 matches 8 bases. The CDR3 covers 16 residues. CDR1 is SGHKS and CDR2 is YYEKEE in the germline V gene (reference sequence). Trimming cost V 4 bases and J 0 bases; bases outside gene matches: 8. CDR3 sequence: CASSPRERGYQETQYF. In nucleotides, the CDR3 is TGTGCCAGCAGCCCGCGAGAGCGGGGGTACCAAGAGACCCAGTACTTC.

The CDR3 region is CASSLDGGGGNEQFF. In DNA form, the CDR3 reads TGCGCCAGCAGCTTGGACGGGGGTGGGGGCAATGAGCAGTTCTTC. This chain joins TRBV5-1 and TRBJ2-1, with a possible D match to TRBD2 (6 bases). There are 15 residues in the CDR3. Germline V gene sequence: CDR1 SGHRS, CDR2 YFSETQ. V lost 0 bases to trimming and J lost 6 bases, with 13 bases between them.

The CDR3 DNA is TGCGCCAGCACCGTGGACAGGGCCCCCACAGATACGCAGTATTTT. It encodes CASTVDRAPTDTQYF. The V gene is TRBV10-1, the J gene TRBJ2-3; TRBD1 aligns across 8 bases. V shed 7 bases, J shed 2 bases, and the junction held 8 bases outside the gene matches. This CDR3 spans 15 amino acids. Germline V lookup: CDR1 WNHNN, CDR2 SYGVQD (reference sequence).

The sample holds one count of this clone. The chain employs TRBV9 and TRBJ2-1; TRBD2 aligns across 9 bases. CDR3 length: 15 residues. The V and J ends lost 0 bases and 5 bases, in that order; junction bases with no gene match: 3. Germline V lookup: CDR1 SGDLS, CDR2 YYNGEE. The CDR3 coding sequence is TGTGCCAGCAGCGTAGGGGCGGGGGGGCACAATGAGCAGTTCTTC. It translates to CASSVGAGGHNEQFF.

Only a few counts were recorded for this clone. The rearrangement joins TRBV4-3 to TRBJ1-2; 8 positions agree with TRBD1. Germline V gene sequence: CDR1 LGHNA, CDR2 YSLEER. V was pared by 0 bases and J by 4 bases, with 13 bases of the junction left unmatched. This CDR3 is built from 18 residues. In DNA form, the CDR3 reads TGCGCCAGCAGCCAAGATGAACAGGGGGGCGAGCTTAGCTATGGCTACACCTTC. This gives the protein CASSQDEQGGELSYGYTF.

The CDR3 is CASTTGNNYGYTF. CDR3 DNA: TGTGCCAGCACAACAGGGAATAACTATGGCTACACCTTC. The J gene is TRBJ1-2, the V gene TRBV27; D possibly corresponds to TRBD1 (6 bases). Germline values: CDR1 MNHEY, CDR2 SMNVEV (reference sequence). The V end lost 7 bases, the J end lost 1 base, and 10 bases lay between the germline ends. The CDR3 consists of 13 residues.

The chain recombines TRBV7-3 with TRBJ2-5; 11 positions agree with TRBD1. This CDR3 has 16 residues. V was clipped by 1 base and J by 3 bases; unmatched bases: 4. Per germline, CDR1 SGHTA and CDR2 FQGTGA. DNA for the CDR3: TGTGCCAGCAGCTTAATAGGACAGGGGGCGAAAGAGACCCAGTACTTC. Translation: CASSLIGQGAKETQYF.

The chain is built from TRBV19 and TRBJ2-2; 8 bases are a match to TRBD2. Germline CDR1 is LNHDA and CDR2 is SQIVND (reference sequence). The CDR3 is 15 amino acids. V lost 8 bases and J lost 7; bases outside the gene matches: 12. The CDR3 region is CASEAQRESHGELFF. Here the CDR3 DNA reads TGTGCCAGTGAGGCCCAGCGGGAGAGTCACGGGGAGCTGTTTTTT.

The V gene is TRBV7-8, the J gene TRBJ2-1; D not resolved. Trimming shortened V by 7 bases and J by 1 base, and 14 bases separated the two germline ends. The CDR3 runs 15 residues. The germline CDR1 and CDR2 sequences are SGHVS and FQNEAQ. DNA of the CDR3: TGTGCCAGCACCGCTGGAGTGTTATCCTACAATGAGCAGTTCTTC. Protein: CASTAGVLSYNEQFF. Combining the CDR3 with reference TRBV7-8 and TRBJ2-1 gives the whole variable domain GAGVSQSPRYKVAKRGQDVALRCDPISGHVSLFWYQQALGQGPEFLTYFQNEAQLDKSGLPSDRFFAERPEGSVSTLKIQRTQQEDSAVYLCASTAGVLSYNEQFFGPGTRLTVL.

The rearrangement links TRBV6-4 to TRBJ1-1; TRBD1 matches 8 bases. Trimming removed 4 bases from V and 4 bases from J; junction bases left unmatched: 5. CDR3 length equals 14 residues. Germline-derived CDR1 and CDR2 are MRHNA and SNTAGT. The CDR3: CASSAETGVTEAFF. The CDR3 DNA follows: TGTGCCAGCAGTGCTGAGACAGGGGTCACTGAAGCTTTCTTT.

The chain employs TRBV6-6 and TRBJ1-4; D is possibly TRBD1 (6 bases). Trimming pared 3 bases from V and 7 bases from J, leaving 15 bases between. The CDR3 totals 15 residues. The germline gives CDR1 MNHNY, CDR2 SVGAGI (reference sequence). The CDR3 loop reads CASSYRQAFSEKLFF. The CDR3, as DNA: TGTGCCAGCAGTTATCGACAGGCCTTTAGTGAAAAACTGTTTTTT.

Regarding this clone: Compared with germline, one end of the junction differs, possibly owing to a read error. The chain employs TRBV7-7 and TRBJ2-7, with D perhaps matching TRBD2 (5 bases). This CDR3 has 13 residues. Germline V gene lookup returns CDR1 SSHAT and CDR2 FNYEAQ (reference sequence). The CDR3 loop reads CASSLGSGYEQYF. The CDR3 region has the DNA TGTGCTAGCAGCTTAGGTTCGGGGTACGAGCAGTACTTC.

The rearrangement joins TRBV6-1 to TRBJ1-2; D call uncertain. V lost 2 bases and J 4 bases, leaving 8 bases between the germline ends. This CDR3 has 13 residues. Germline CDR1 and CDR2: MNHNS and SASEGT. The CDR3 region has the DNA TGTGCCAGCAGTGAATCCGCGGGCTATGGCTACACCTTC. It codes for CASSESAGYGYTF.

The CDR3 DNA follows: TGCAGCGTTACAGGGGCAGATACGCAGTATTTT. As protein: CSVTGADTQYF. The rearrangement joins TRBV29-1 to TRBJ2-3; 7 bases align to TRBD1. Germline V gene data show CDR1 as SQVTM and CDR2 as ANQGSEA. This CDR3 is 11 amino acids long. Trimming cost V 5 bases and J 4 bases; bases outside gene matches: 0.

The chain couples TRBV30 to TRBJ1-5; the match to TRBD1 covers 7 bases. V shed 0 bases, J shed 4 bases, and the junction held 6 bases outside the gene matches. CDR3 size: 15 residues. Germline V CDR1 and CDR2: GTSNPN, SVGIG (reference sequence). CDR3 in DNA: TGTGCCTGGAGTGTAAAGGGGGCCTTTAATCAGCCCCAGCATTTT. The encoded protein is CAWSVKGAFNQPQHF. Variable domain in full (rest from reference TRBV30 and TRBJ1-5): SQTIHQWPATLVQPVGSPLSLECTVEGTSNPNLYWYRQAAGRGLQLLFYSVGIGQISSEVPQNLSASRPQDRQFILSSKKLLLSDSGFYLCAWSVKGAFNQPQHFGDGTRLSIL.

The V and J genes are TRBV10-3 and TRBJ2-4, with 8 bases fitting TRBD2. The J segment lost 2 bases and the V segment lost 3 bases, leaving 6 bases of the junction unmatched. This CDR3 comprises 16 residues. Per germline, CDR1 ENHRY and CDR2 SYGVKD. In nucleotides, the CDR3 is TGTGCCATCAGTGATTCCGGGGGGGACCCCAAAAACATTCAGTACTTC. It yields the protein CAISDSGGDPKNIQYF.

The V gene is TRBV2, the J gene TRBJ2-3; a weak D match, TRBD1 (7 bases). The V gene's germline CDR1 is SNHLY and CDR2 FYNNEI. Trimming took off 6 bases at V and 3 bases at J, with 16 bases between the two ends. CDR3 length equals 15 residues. CDR3 sequence reads: CASSARSGGTDTQYF. The CDR3 DNA reads as TGTGCCAGCAGCGCCAGATCAGGGGGGACAGATACGCAGTATTTT. Variable domain in full (rest from reference TRBV2 and TRBJ2-3): EPEVTQTPSHQVTQMGQEVILRCVPISNHLYFYWYRQILGQKVEFLVSFYNNEISEKSEIFDDQFSVERPDGSNFTLKIRSTKLEDSAMYFCASSARSGGTDTQYFGPGTRLTVL.

The chain has TRBV6-5 and TRBJ2-7; the match to TRBD1 covers 9 bases. Germline V gene sequence: CDR1 MNHEY, CDR2 SVGAGI. Trimming took 7 bases from V and 6 from J; bases not matched to a gene: 13. The CDR3 contains 15 residues. The CDR3 bases are TGTGCCAGCACCCCCACTGGGGACAGGGATATCGAGCAGTACTTC. This sequence encodes CASTPTGDRDIEQYF.